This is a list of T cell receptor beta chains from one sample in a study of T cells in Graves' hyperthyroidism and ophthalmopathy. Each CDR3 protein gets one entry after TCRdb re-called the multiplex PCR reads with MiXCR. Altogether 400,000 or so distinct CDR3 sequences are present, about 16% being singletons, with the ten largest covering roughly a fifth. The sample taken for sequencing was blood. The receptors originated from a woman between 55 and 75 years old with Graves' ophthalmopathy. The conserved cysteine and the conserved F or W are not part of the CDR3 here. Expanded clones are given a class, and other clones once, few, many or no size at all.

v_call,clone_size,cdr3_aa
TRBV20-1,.,SVRTLDTQY
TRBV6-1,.,ASNGQLNTGELF
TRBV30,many,AWSVGAGSPLH
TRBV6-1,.,ASSEGYLNEQF
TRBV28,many,ASSLSLVLNYGYT
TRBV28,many,ASSSGPSNPTDTQY
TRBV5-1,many,ASSPDRGFEAF
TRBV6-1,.,ASSDWEGNTGAF
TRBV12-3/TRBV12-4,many,ASSFFFYEQY
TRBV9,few,ASSIGVRANYGYT
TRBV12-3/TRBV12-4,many,ASSPGTGTFYEQY
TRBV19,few,ASQRVAGTLNYGYT
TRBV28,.,ASNLAGTGELF
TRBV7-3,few,ASSPLRGGTGELF
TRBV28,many,ASSTRTSGRAPYEQY
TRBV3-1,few,ASAGAYGYT
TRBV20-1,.,SPRGAGGYQETQY
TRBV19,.,ASSIGGLAGELF
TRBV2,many,ASSGGLGPYEQY
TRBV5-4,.,ASSLWGQGARETQY
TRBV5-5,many,ASSETSGANTGELF
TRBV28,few,ASSLTGEVEQF
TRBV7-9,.,ASSRRDLMNTEAF
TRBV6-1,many,ASSLRDRGSSYNEQF
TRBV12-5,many,ASAPGQGVYQETQY
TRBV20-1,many,SARDPGPYQPQH
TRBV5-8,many,ASSFTGTRHSYNEQF